The entry that follows covers one T cell receptor beta chain sequence. This specimen comes from a study of blood T cell repertoires in COVID-19. The wider study: The samples span acute and convalescent COVID-19 from the United States, Italy and Spain. T cells, B-cell-depleted T cells, or PBMCs supplied cDNA or gDNA.

As handled by the study authors: Reference gene primer amplification yielded estimated nucleated cell counts. The method was immunoSEQ multiplex PCR; TCRdb's version includes in-frame clones alone and lacks a portion of them. From that table come the V and J calls and clone size; the DNA was used to work out D and trimming. The table lists about 82,000 clones, approximately 78% of them singletons. The CDR3 consists of 15 residues. Trimming at V came to 9 bases and at J to 1 base, leaving 10 bases not matched to a gene. CDR1 SNHLY and CDR2 FYNNEI come from the germline V gene. V usage is TRBV2 and J usage is TRBJ2-3, with TRBD1 matching 7 bases. The sequence was obtained from a man aged 45-65 years with active or convalescent COVID-19. The sample comprised peripheral blood. The CDR3 loop reads CASKRGDRGTDTQYF. As DNA, the CDR3 is TGTGCCAGTAAAAGAGGGGACAGAGGCACAGATACGCAGTATTTT.